The sequence of this T cell receptor beta chain was determined in a study of cytomegalovirus exposure and HLA in healthy donors. The data were produced by immunoSEQ multiplex PCR, yet TCRdb's version contains in-frame clones alone and is incomplete. The data hold 190,000 or so clones, with roughly 84% observed a single time. Comments on this clone: The antigen is undetermined.

Study conclusions and caveats: Most TCR sequences were seen very rarely across donors, but some public TCRs occurred in many. The authors listed 150 to 200 TCR beta chains as cytomegalovirus-associated. In a later analysis, first-cohort TCR clusters were found to tend to co-occur in the approximately 120 validation repertoires.

Germline V gene sequence: CDR1 MNHNS, CDR2 SASEGT. V lost 6 bases, J lost 11 bases, and 11 bases lay in between. The CDR3 sequence is 11 residues long. The chain has TRBV6-1 and TRBJ1-5; D gene uncertain. The receptor was derived from a woman aged 30 to 39 in good health and CMV-seropositive. Sequenced input: PBMCs. CDR3 amino acids: CASRDQEAQHF. DNA of the CDR3: TGTGCCAGCAGGGATCAAGAGGCCCAGCATTTT.